Listed below are T cell receptor beta chains from one sample, sequenced in a study of regulatory T cells in long-lasting Graves disease. TCRdb passed the multiplex PCR reads through MiXCR, listing each CDR3 protein once. The sample consists of 450,000 to 600,000 distinct CDR3 sequences, roughly 12% of them appearing once. The sample was also linked to a second study, of T cells in Graves' hyperthyroidism and ophthalmopathy.

The sequencing here drew on peripheral blood mononuclear cells (PBMCs), taken at new diagnosis, from a patient treated with antithyroid drugs. These receptors all stem from a man aged 30 to 39 with Graves disease. CDR3s include the opening cysteine and the closing phenylalanine or tryptophan. The order of the fields is CDR3 DNA, CDR3 protein, clone size, J gene, D gene, V gene, CDR3 length. D genes are given only for firm matches. Part of the rows lack a size; the others show once, few, many or a class for expanded clones.

CDR3nt: TGTGCCAGCACCCTGCCTCAGCTCTACGAGCAGTACTTC
CDR3aa: CASTLPQLYEQYF
abundance: -
j_gene: TRBJ2-7
d_gene: -
v_gene: TRBV28
len: 13

CDR3nt: TGTGCCAGCAGCAGAAGGGACAGCACCTATGGCTACACCTTC
CDR3aa: CASSRRDSTYGYTF
abundance: many
j_gene: TRBJ1-2
d_gene: TRBD1
v_gene: TRBV7-8
len: 14

CDR3nt: TGTGCCGCCATCGGGCTCAGTGGCACTGAAGCTTTCTTT
CDR3aa: CAAIGLSGTEAFF
abundance: few
j_gene: TRBJ1-1
d_gene: -
v_gene: TRBV25-1
len: 13

CDR3nt: TGTGCCAGCGGGCTAGCGGACCCCGATACGCAGTATTTT
CDR3aa: CASGLADPDTQYF
abundance: -
j_gene: TRBJ2-3
d_gene: TRBD2
v_gene: TRBV7-6
len: 13

CDR3nt: TGTGCCAGCAGTACTTACAGGGTCCTTAACTATGGCTACACCTTC
CDR3aa: CASSTYRVLNYGYTF
abundance: many
j_gene: TRBJ1-2
d_gene: -
v_gene: TRBV2
len: 15

CDR3nt: TGTGCCAGCAGCGCCGGGACAGGGGATGGCTACACCTTC
CDR3aa: CASSAGTGDGYTF
abundance: many
j_gene: TRBJ1-2
d_gene: TRBD1
v_gene: TRBV9
len: 13

CDR3nt: TGTGCCAGCAGTTTAGCCCCGGACAGGGACGAGCAGTACTTC
CDR3aa: CASSLAPDRDEQYF
abundance: many
j_gene: TRBJ2-7
d_gene: TRBD1
v_gene: TRBV12-3/TRBV12-4
len: 14

CDR3nt: TGCGCCAGCAGCCAAGTAAGGGGCGGGGAGGAAGCCTACGAGCAGTACTTC
CDR3aa: CASSQVRGGEEAYEQYF
abundance: -
j_gene: TRBJ2-7
d_gene: -
v_gene: TRBV4-1
len: 17

CDR3nt: TGTGCCAGCAGTTACCGGAGGGACGAGCAGTACTTC
CDR3aa: CASSYRRDEQYF
abundance: many
j_gene: TRBJ2-7
d_gene: -
v_gene: TRBV6-5
len: 12

CDR3nt: TGCAGTGCTAGAGATCTAGCGGGAGGGCCCCACGAGCAGTACTTC
CDR3aa: CSARDLAGGPHEQYF
abundance: few
j_gene: TRBJ2-7
d_gene: TRBD2
v_gene: TRBV20-1
len: 15

CDR3nt: TGTGCCAGCAGCCTTAAGACAGGGTTCTACGAGCAGTACTTC
CDR3aa: CASSLKTGFYEQYF
abundance: many
j_gene: TRBJ2-7
d_gene: TRBD1
v_gene: TRBV27
len: 14

CDR3nt: TGTGCCAGCAGCTTAGGGGGGACCGGGGAGCAGTACTTC
CDR3aa: CASSLGGTGEQYF
abundance: many
j_gene: TRBJ2-7
d_gene: -
v_gene: TRBV11-2
len: 13

CDR3nt: TGTGCCAGCAGTGAATCGGGCAGGGGGCGCCTAGACTATGGCTACACCTTC
CDR3aa: CASSESGRGRLDYGYTF
abundance: few
j_gene: TRBJ1-2
d_gene: TRBD1
v_gene: TRBV25-1
len: 17

CDR3nt: TGTGCCACCAGTGATCGAGGCCCATCGAACACCGGGGAGCTGTTTTTT
CDR3aa: CATSDRGPSNTGELFF
abundance: many
j_gene: TRBJ2-2
d_gene: -
v_gene: TRBV24-1
len: 16

CDR3nt: TGTGCCAGTAATAGCGGTGCGGTGGCCTACAATGAGCAGTTCTTC
CDR3aa: CASNSGAVAYNEQFF
abundance: few
j_gene: TRBJ2-1
d_gene: -
v_gene: TRBV27
len: 15

CDR3nt: TGTGCCAGCAACTGGTCACCCGCCCGTAGTGAGCAGTTCTTC
CDR3aa: CASNWSPARSEQFF
abundance: -
j_gene: TRBJ2-1
d_gene: -
v_gene: TRBV12-3/TRBV12-4
len: 14

CDR3nt: TGCAGCGCTCTCCTTCATCTTAGGACAGATACGCAGTATTTT
CDR3aa: CSALLHLRTDTQYF
abundance: many
j_gene: TRBJ2-3
d_gene: -
v_gene: TRBV29-1
len: 14

CDR3nt: TGTGCCAACCGCCATGATGGAGCTACCACCGGGGAGCTGTTTTTT
CDR3aa: CANRHDGATTGELFF
abundance: many
j_gene: TRBJ2-2
d_gene: -
v_gene: TRBV2
len: 15

CDR3nt: TGCAGTGCCACCAGGGGTGGGGAGCTGTTTTTT
CDR3aa: CSATRGGELFF
abundance: few
j_gene: TRBJ2-2
d_gene: -
v_gene: TRBV20-1
len: 11

CDR3nt: TGCAGTGTAGCAGGACCGAACACTGAAGCTTTCTTT
CDR3aa: CSVAGPNTEAFF
abundance: many
j_gene: TRBJ1-1
d_gene: -
v_gene: TRBV20-1
len: 12

CDR3nt: TGTGCCAGCAGTTCCCCTCGGCGCAGGCGCACCCAGTACTTC
CDR3aa: CASSSPRRRRTQYF
abundance: many
j_gene: TRBJ2-5
d_gene: -
v_gene: TRBV27
len: 14

CDR3nt: TGTGCCATCGGGAACGGGGATGGGGGCAATGAGCAGTTCTTC
CDR3aa: CAIGNGDGGNEQFF
abundance: -
j_gene: TRBJ2-1
d_gene: -
v_gene: TRBV10-3
len: 14

CDR3nt: TGTGCCAGCAGCGCACTAGCGGGGAGCACAGATACGCAGTATTTT
CDR3aa: CASSALAGSTDTQYF
abundance: many
j_gene: TRBJ2-3
d_gene: TRBD2
v_gene: TRBV11-3
len: 15

CDR3nt: TGTGCCTGGAGTTGGGCGAACACTGAAGCTTTCTTT
CDR3aa: CAWSWANTEAFF
abundance: many
j_gene: TRBJ1-1
d_gene: -
v_gene: TRBV30
len: 12

CDR3nt: TGTGCCAGCAGCCCGCCGACGGGGACTCACTACGAGCAGTACTTC
CDR3aa: CASSPPTGTHYEQYF
abundance: few
j_gene: TRBJ2-7
d_gene: -
v_gene: TRBV7-8
len: 15

CDR3nt: TGTGCCAGCAGCAATACAGGGGGGAGTGCTGAGCAGTTCTTC
CDR3aa: CASSNTGGSAEQFF
abundance: many
j_gene: TRBJ2-1
d_gene: TRBD1
v_gene: TRBV7-9
len: 14

CDR3nt: TGTGCCAGCGCGGGGGGGAGCTTGACAGATACGCAGTATTTT
CDR3aa: CASAGGSLTDTQYF
abundance: -
j_gene: TRBJ2-3
d_gene: TRBD2
v_gene: TRBV6-1
len: 14

CDR3nt: TGCAGTGCTGTCGGGCCGGCGTGGGAGCAGTTCTTC
CDR3aa: CSAVGPAWEQFF
abundance: many
j_gene: TRBJ2-1
d_gene: -
v_gene: TRBV20-1
len: 12

CDR3nt: TGCGCCAGCAGTGAAGAGGGGACGAGCACAGATACGCAGTATTTT
CDR3aa: CASSEEGTSTDTQYF
abundance: many
j_gene: TRBJ2-3
d_gene: -
v_gene: TRBV10-2
len: 15

CDR3nt: TGTGCCAGCAGGCCCTCTGGGCGGGAAGCACTAGCGGGAGGGGGAGATACGCAGTATTTT
CDR3aa: CASRPSGREALAGGGDTQYF
abundance: many
j_gene: TRBJ2-3
d_gene: TRBD2
v_gene: TRBV2
len: 20

CDR3nt: TGCAGTGCTAGAGATCTGAGGAGAGAGCAGTTCTTC
CDR3aa: CSARDLRREQFF
abundance: -
j_gene: TRBJ2-1
d_gene: -
v_gene: TRBV20-1
len: 12

CDR3nt: TGTGCCAGCAGCCAAGATGGGCATGGACGGAATTCACCCCTCCACTTT
CDR3aa: CASSQDGHGRNSPLHF
abundance: many
j_gene: TRBJ1-6
d_gene: -
v_gene: TRBV14
len: 16

CDR3nt: TGTGCCAGCATGGGGGCCGTAGCCGGGGAGCTGTTTTTT
CDR3aa: CASMGAVAGELFF
abundance: many
j_gene: TRBJ2-2
d_gene: -
v_gene: TRBV27
len: 13

CDR3nt: TGTGCCAGCAGTGAGCAGGACAGGGAAGGCTACACCTTC
CDR3aa: CASSEQDREGYTF
abundance: many
j_gene: TRBJ1-2
d_gene: TRBD1
v_gene: TRBV2
len: 13

CDR3nt: TGTGCCACCAGCAGCCGGGACGGCTTCTACGAGCAGTACTTC
CDR3aa: CATSSRDGFYEQYF
abundance: many
j_gene: TRBJ2-7
d_gene: -
v_gene: TRBV15
len: 14

CDR3nt: TGTGCCAGCAGCCCCTTTGGTGTGTTCCCCTCTGGGGCCAACGTCCTGACTTTC
CDR3aa: CASSPFGVFPSGANVLTF
abundance: -
j_gene: TRBJ2-6
d_gene: -
v_gene: TRBV4-2
len: 18

CDR3nt: TGTGCCAGTAGTCTTTCTAGCGTAACCGGGGAGCTGTTTTTT
CDR3aa: CASSLSSVTGELFF
abundance: many
j_gene: TRBJ2-2
d_gene: -
v_gene: TRBV19
len: 14

CDR3nt: TGTGCCAGCAGCTTGAGCGGGAGAACCAATGAGCAGTTCTTC
CDR3aa: CASSLSGRTNEQFF
abundance: many
j_gene: TRBJ2-1
d_gene: TRBD2
v_gene: TRBV7-9
len: 14

CDR3nt: TGTGCCAGCAGTGGGACTAGCGCGAAGCAAGAGACCCAGTACTTC
CDR3aa: CASSGTSAKQETQYF
abundance: many
j_gene: TRBJ2-5
d_gene: TRBD2
v_gene: TRBV11-1
len: 15

CDR3nt: TGTGCCAGCTCCCCCACCAAGGGGGCCGTAAATAGCAATCAGCCCCAGCATTTT
CDR3aa: CASSPTKGAVNSNQPQHF
abundance: -
j_gene: TRBJ1-5
d_gene: TRBD1
v_gene: TRBV18
len: 18

CDR3nt: TGCAGTGCTTCTCTGCCGGGAGCTAGGCGCACAGATACGCAGTATTTT
CDR3aa: CSASLPGARRTDTQYF
abundance: many
j_gene: TRBJ2-3
d_gene: -
v_gene: TRBV20-1
len: 16

CDR3nt: TGTGCCAGCAGCCAGTTACTAGCTCCTCTGGCCAATGAGCAGTTCTTC
CDR3aa: CASSQLLAPLANEQFF
abundance: many
j_gene: TRBJ2-1
d_gene: -
v_gene: TRBV14
len: 16

CDR3nt: TGCAGTGCCCAACAGGGTGGCGGCAATCAGCCCCAGCATTTT
CDR3aa: CSAQQGGGNQPQHF
abundance: many
j_gene: TRBJ1-5
d_gene: -
v_gene: TRBV20-1
len: 14

CDR3nt: -
CDR3aa: CASSFYICSAREAEQGPTPYEQYF
abundance: -
j_gene: TRBJ2-7
d_gene: -
v_gene: TRBV7-8
len: 24

CDR3nt: TGTGCCAGCAGCCTCGCATGGGGGGGCCGCAATGAGCAGTTCTTC
CDR3aa: CASSLAWGGRNEQFF
abundance: many
j_gene: TRBJ2-1
d_gene: -
v_gene: TRBV11-2
len: 15

CDR3nt: TGCAGTGCCCCCTGGGTCGGGCGCTCCTACGAGCAGTACTTC
CDR3aa: CSAPWVGRSYEQYF
abundance: many
j_gene: TRBJ2-7
d_gene: -
v_gene: TRBV20-1
len: 14

CDR3nt: TGTGCCAGCAGCACTCTATACCGGGACAAAGGCTCGGAAGCTTTCTTT
CDR3aa: CASSTLYRDKGSEAFF
abundance: many
j_gene: TRBJ1-1
d_gene: -
v_gene: TRBV6-1
len: 16

CDR3nt: TGTGCCACCAGCAGAGGGCTCAGGGAGCTGTTTTTT
CDR3aa: CATSRGLRELFF
abundance: -
j_gene: TRBJ2-2
d_gene: -
v_gene: TRBV15
len: 12

CDR3nt: TGCGCCAGCAGCTTGGCGGGCTGGGACTCTGGAAACACCATATATTTT
CDR3aa: CASSLAGWDSGNTIYF
abundance: many
j_gene: TRBJ1-3
d_gene: -
v_gene: TRBV5-1
len: 16

CDR3nt: TGCAGCGGGACCGGGACGGTGAACACTGAAGCTTTCTTT
CDR3aa: CSGTGTVNTEAFF
abundance: many
j_gene: TRBJ1-1
d_gene: -
v_gene: TRBV29-1
len: 13

CDR3nt: TGCAGTGCGGGTGAGGGAACGTTTTACGAGCAGTACTTC
CDR3aa: CSAGEGTFYEQYF
abundance: -
j_gene: TRBJ2-7
d_gene: -
v_gene: TRBV20-1
len: 13

CDR3nt: TGTGCTACCCAAAGGGGCAGGGTTGACACCGGGGAGCTGTTTTTT
CDR3aa: CATQRGRVDTGELFF
abundance: many
j_gene: TRBJ2-2
d_gene: -
v_gene: TRBV27
len: 15

CDR3nt: TGTGCCAGCAGGGAGGGACAGTGGATTTCACCCCTCCACTTT
CDR3aa: CASREGQWISPLHF
abundance: many
j_gene: TRBJ1-6
d_gene: TRBD1
v_gene: TRBV27
len: 14